This T cell receptor (beta chain) was found in a study of blood T cells in healthy people across ages. PCR was performed a second time for roughly 7 to 11 cycles using a sample-barcoded 5' primer and a J-beta primer mix. TCRdb itself ran the 5' RACE reads through MiXCR, one entry per CDR3 protein. The top ten clones hold roughly 40% of a sample with more than 700,000 distinct CDR3 sequences, roughly 50% of them seen once. In germline, CDR1 is KGHDR, CDR2 SFDVKD. The CDR3 has 15 amino acids. This TCR was sampled from a man at least 80 years old in good health. Sequenced: blood. The chain has TRBV24-1 and TRBJ2-5, with no clear D. The end of the DNA is better explained by TRBJ2-7, so the J call may be wrong. Here the CDR3 DNA reads TGTGCCACCAGTAACGGGCGTTCATCTTTTGACGAGCAGTACTTC. It codes for CATSNGRSSFDEQYF.